The 27 T cell receptor beta chains presented below share a single source sample, sequenced in a study of T cell responses to AZD1222 COVID-19 vaccine. Produced via immunoSEQ multiplex PCR; TCRdb's table is partial and in-frame only. The table shows 110,000 to 150,000 clones, with nearly 95% occurring only once. The sample in question was peripheral blood, obtained on day 0 of AZD1222 vaccination. The receptors derive from an adult in good health.

The gene calls are TRBV10-3 and TRBJ1-1, with TRBD1 matching 9 bases. V lost 6 bases, J lost 2 bases, and 4 bases stayed unmatched. From germline, CDR1 is ENHRY and CDR2 SYGVKD. This CDR3 contains 14 residues. The CDR3 nucleotides read TGTGCCATCAGCCTGGGACAGGGAAACACTGAAGCTTTCTTT. Its protein product is CAISLGQGNTEAFF.

V and J are TRBV27 and TRBJ1-5; D is unresolved. This CDR3 spans 11 amino acids. CDR1 and CDR2 (germline): MNHEY, SMNVEV (reference sequence). Between the trimmed V and J ends, which lost 5 bases and 6 bases, there was a span of 5 bases. The CDR3 nucleotides read TGTGCCAGCAGTCCCCGTCAGCCCCAGCATTTT. It yields the protein CASSPRQPQHF.

This chain joins TRBV28 and TRBJ1-4; maybe TRBD1 (6 bases). Germline V gives CDR1 MDHEN, CDR2 SYDVKM. The length of the CDR3 is 15 residues. V was pared by 2 bases and J by 7 bases, with 14 bases between. The CDR3 region has the DNA TGTGCCAGCAGTTTACGGGGGGGCGAGAGTGAAAAACTGTTTTTT. Translation gives CASSLRGGESEKLFF.

This clone was picked up one time. The chain joins TRBV6-5 to TRBJ2-7, with 9 nucleotides matching TRBD1. CDR1 and CDR2 (germline): MNHEY, SVGAGI. With V trimmed by 8 bases and J by 1 base, 6 bases remained unmatched. The length of the CDR3 is 14 residues. CDR3 amino acids: CASRKGTGSYEQYF. In DNA, the CDR3 is TGTGCCAGCCGCAAAGGGACAGGGTCCTACGAGCAGTACTTC.

V and J are TRBV2 and TRBJ1-4, with a possible D match to TRBD1 (5 bases). In germline, CDR1 is SNHLY, CDR2 FYNNEI. The CDR3 is 15 residues long. Trimming shortened V by 0 bases and J by 4 bases, and 9 bases separated the two germline ends. The CDR3 nucleotides read TGTGCCAGCAGTGAAGCACAGGCTTTTAATGAAAAACTGTTTTTT. It translates to CASSEAQAFNEKLFF. The full variable domain, with the rest looked up from reference TRBV2 and TRBJ1-4, is EPEVTQTPSHQVTQMGQEVILRCVPISNHLYFYWYRQILGQKVEFLVSFYNNEISEKSEIFDDQFSVERPDGSNFTLKIRSTKLEDSAMYFCASSEAQAFNEKLFFGSGTQLSVL.

The chain couples TRBV3-1 (or the pseudogene TRBV3-2) to TRBJ1-6; D not resolved. The CDR3 has 16 amino acids. Germline-derived CDR1 and CDR2 are LGHDT and YNNKEL (reference sequence). Trimming removed 0 bases at V and 3 bases at J, with 9 bases between. CDR3 sequence: CASSQDVARYNSPLHF. CDR3 sequence (DNA): TGTGCCAGCAGCCAAGATGTCGCCCGCTATAATTCACCCCTCCACTTT.

The rearrangement links TRBV12-2 to TRBJ1-2; TRBD1 is the table's D call, not checked against the DNA. TRBV12-2 represents a pseudogene. This CDR3 is built from 18 residues. CDR3 DNA: TGTGCAAGTCGCTTAGCTTGGTCAGGTAGAGTTTGGGTCTATGGCTACACCTTC. This codes for CASRLAWSGRVWVYGYTF.

This chain joins TRBV4-1 and TRBJ2-7; no definite D call. The V end lost 1 base, the J end lost 1 base, and 11 bases lay between the germline ends. The CDR3 covers 15 residues. CDR1 is MGHRA and CDR2 is YSYEKL in the germline V gene. Here the CDR3 reads CASSQVYPSSYEQYF. DNA for the CDR3: TGCGCCAGCAGCCAAGTCTATCCGAGTTCCTACGAGCAGTACTTC.

V gene TRBV12-3 or TRBV12-4 combines with J gene TRBJ2-1; TRBD1 agrees at 7 bases. Germline trimming cut 6 bases from V and 10 bases from J; bases unmatched to any gene: 6. The CDR3 has 12 amino acids. The CDR3 loop reads CASRLQGKEQFF. CDR3 bases: TGTGCCAGCAGACTACAGGGGAAGGAGCAGTTCTTC.

The chain combines TRBV5-1 with TRBJ2-5, with 11 bases matching TRBD2. The CDR3 totals 14 residues. The V gene's germline CDR1 is SGHRS and CDR2 YFSETQ. V lost 3 bases and J lost 9; bases outside the gene matches: 7. This CDR3 is CASSSGLAALAQYF. DNA of the CDR3: TGCGCCAGCAGCTCGGGACTAGCGGCGTTGGCCCAGTACTTC. Filled out from reference TRBV5-1 and TRBJ2-5, the complete variable domain reads KAGVTQTPRYLIKTRGQQVTLSCSPISGHRSVSWYQQTPGQGLQFLFEYFSETQRNKGNFPGRFSGRQFSNSRSEMNVSTLELGDSALYLCASSSGLAALAQYFGPGTRLLVL.

V usage is TRBV7-9 and J usage is TRBJ1-2; D remains unclear. Germline CDR1 and CDR2: SEHNR and FQNEAQ (reference sequence). The CDR3 extends over 13 amino acids. Trimming stripped 5 bases from V and 5 bases from J, with 12 bases between. The CDR3 sequence: CASSPLGNYGYTF. In DNA, the CDR3 is TGTGCCAGCAGCCCCCTGGGTAATTATGGCTACACCTTC.

This clone has a handful of counts. The chain couples TRBV14 to TRBJ2-7; D is undetermined. The CDR3 is 12 amino acids. Deletions cut 4 bases from V and 4 bases from J, with 8 bases between. Germline V lookup: CDR1 SGHDN, CDR2 FVKESK. CDR3 bases: TGTGCCAGCAGCCCCCAAGATTACGAGCAGTACTTC. Protein sequence: CASSPQDYEQYF.

V gene TRBV11-2 combines with J gene TRBJ1-2; D is unclear. The germline V gene encodes CDR1 SGHAT and CDR2 FQNNGV. V shed 0 bases and J shed 6 bases, with 14 bases lying between them. The CDR3 extends over 15 amino acids. The CDR3 reads CASSLDLILTDGYTF. The CDR3, as DNA: TGTGCCAGCAGCTTAGACCTTATATTGACGGATGGCTACACCTTC.

V gene TRBV11-3 combines with J gene TRBJ2-3, with D unresolved. The CDR3 runs 12 residues. Trimming took off 0 bases at V and 4 bases at J, with 2 bases between the two ends. Germline V gene data show CDR1 as SGHNT and CDR2 as YENEEA. CDR3 in amino acids: CASSLDPDTQYF. The DNA for the CDR3 is TGTGCCAGCAGCTTAGACCCAGATACGCAGTATTTT.

V gene TRBV18 combines with J gene TRBJ1-1; TRBD1 is a possible D gene (6 bases). The CDR3 is 17 amino acids. Germline lookup yields CDR1 KGHSH and CDR2 LQKENI. Trimming took 4 bases from V and 0 from J, leaving 18 bases between them. This chain's CDR3 is CASSLGLGDTMNTEAFF. The CDR3 nucleotides are TGTGCCAGCTCACTGGGTTTGGGGGACACCATGAACACTGAAGCTTTCTTT.

This clone has more than one count but fewer than ten. The chain recombines TRBV7-2 with TRBJ1-1; a possible D gene is TRBD1 (5 bases). Trimming removed 5 bases at V and 4 bases at J, with 14 bases between. Germline values: CDR1 SGHTA, CDR2 FQGNSA. There are 14 residues in the CDR3. In DNA form, the CDR3 reads TGTGCCAGCAGCAGGGCGGGACGAGGCACTGAAGCTTTCTTT. Translation: CASSRAGRGTEAFF.

V and J are TRBV5-1 and TRBJ2-3; no reliable D call. Trimming stripped 1 base from V and 0 bases from J, with 12 bases between. The CDR3 has 16 amino acids. In germline, CDR1 is SGHRS, CDR2 YFSETQ. The CDR3 spells CASSLNGGASTDTQYF. CDR3 in DNA: TGCGCCAGCAGCTTGAACGGCGGAGCAAGCACAGATACGCAGTATTTT.

The J gene is TRBJ1-1, the V gene TRBV6-2 or TRBV6-3; D might be TRBD1 (6 bases). Germline V gives CDR1 MNHEY, CDR2 SVGEGT. The CDR3 covers 14 residues. Trimming left V 5 bases short and J 6 bases short, with 16 bases between. Here the CDR3 reads CASSTGGRGSEAFF. CDR3 in DNA: TGTGCCAGCAGTACGGGGGGCCGTGGTTCTGAAGCTTTCTTT.

The rearrangement links TRBV7-8 to TRBJ1-4; TRBD1 might be the D (5 bases). Germline CDR1 reads SGHVS; CDR2 reads FQNEAQ. The CDR3 is made up of 17 amino acids. Trimming left V 5 bases short and J 0 bases short, with 16 bases between. The DNA of the CDR3 is TGTGCCAGCAGCCGACGCGACCTCAGGGCAACTAATGAAAAACTGTTTTTT. Its translation is CASSRRDLRATNEKLFF.

V and J are TRBV27 and TRBJ2-5; D remains ambiguous. Germline CDR1 MNHEY, CDR2 SMNVEV (reference sequence). Trimming stripped 3 bases from V and 1 base from J, with 15 bases between. The length of the CDR3 is 16 residues. The CDR3 spells CASSLGRAMAQETQYF. The DNA of the CDR3 is TGTGCCAGCAGTTTGGGTAGGGCCATGGCCCAAGAGACCCAGTACTTC.

A single count supports this clone. In DNA, the CDR3 is TGTGCCAGCAGCCTCCGGACTAGCGGCGAGACCCAGTACTTC. Translating gives CASSLRTSGETQYF. The V gene is TRBV7-7, the J gene TRBJ2-5; TRBD2 matches 10 bases. This CDR3 has 14 residues. V shed 5 bases, J shed 5 bases, and the junction held 5 bases outside the gene matches. Germline loops: CDR1 SSHAT, CDR2 FNYEAQ (reference sequence).

The CDR3 region has the DNA TGTGCCAGCAGCAGGACGCTAAGGAACGAGCAGTACTTC. Its translation: CASSRTLRNEQYF. The J gene is TRBJ2-7, the V gene TRBV5-6; D gene ambiguous. The ends were cut back, 4 bases at V and 5 bases at J, with 13 bases in the middle. CDR1 is SGHDT and CDR2 is YYEEEE in the germline V gene. The CDR3 spans 13 residues.

The V call is TRBV7-8, the J call TRBJ1-4, with D hard to call. Germline lookup yields CDR1 SGHVS and CDR2 FQNEAQ. Deletions cut 0 bases from V and 5 bases from J, with 7 bases between. This CDR3 comprises 14 residues. The CDR3: CASSLARSNEKLFF. The CDR3 nucleotides are TGTGCCAGCAGCTTAGCGCGCTCAAATGAAAAACTGTTTTTT.

This chain joins TRBV6-5 and TRBJ2-7, with 7 bases matching TRBD1. Germline CDR1 reads MNHEY; CDR2 reads SVGAGI. The CDR3 covers 15 residues. V trimming: 8 bases; J trimming: 0 bases; junction bases outside the gene matches: 10. CDR3 bases: TGTGCCAGCTTAGGACAGGAGTTCTTCTCCTACGAGCAGTACTTC. This codes for CASLGQEFFSYEQYF.

The V and J genes are TRBV6-5 and TRBJ1-4; tentatively, D is TRBD1 (6 bases). The CDR3 has 15 residues. Germline V gene sequence: CDR1 MNHEY, CDR2 SVGAGI. V shed 4 bases and J shed 5 bases, with 14 bases lying between them. CDR3 region: CASSSVWGGNEKLFF. CDR3 in DNA: TGTGCCAGCAGTTCCGTTTGGGGGGGCAATGAAAAACTGTTTTTT.

The chain joins TRBV2 to TRBJ2-1; D unclear. The CDR3 has 15 amino acids. The germline V gene encodes CDR1 SNHLY and CDR2 FYNNEI. Trimming shortened V by 8 bases and J by 0 bases, and 14 bases separated the two germline ends. CDR3 bases: TGTGCCAGCGCCCGGCTTCCTTCCTCCTACAATGAGCAGTTCTTC. Amino acid sequence: CASARLPSSYNEQFF. Filled out from reference TRBV2 and TRBJ2-1, the complete variable domain reads EPEVTQTPSHQVTQMGQEVILRCVPISNHLYFYWYRQILGQKVEFLVSFYNNEISEKSEIFDDQFSVERPDGSNFTLKIRSTKLEDSAMYFCASARLPSSYNEQFFGPGTRLTVL.

The chain has TRBV5-6 and TRBJ1-2; 7 positions agree with TRBD1. Germline V gives CDR1 SGHDT, CDR2 YYEEEE. V shed 4 bases, J shed 3 bases, and the junction held 9 bases outside the gene matches. The CDR3 runs 15 residues. CDR3 DNA: TGTGCCAGCAGCCCCTTACAGGGGCTTGACTATGGCTACACCTTC. Its translation is CASSPLQGLDYGYTF.